This T cell receptor (beta chain) comes out of a study of T cell responses to AZD1222 COVID-19 vaccine. Points from the study as a whole: It was only a handful of AZD1222 recipients who were seropositive at baseline.

The CDR3 loop spans 15 amino acids. CDR1 and CDR2 from the germline V gene are DFQATT and SNEGSKA (reference sequence). The V end lost 3 bases, the J end lost 9 bases, and 18 bases lay between the germline ends. Profiled with immunoSEQ multiplex PCR; TCRdb holds only in-frame clones, not every one. Among about 190,000 clones listed, around nine tenths were seen once. Turning to this clone: What it binds is not known.

The sample here was peripheral blood, taken 28 days after the second dose of the MenACWY control vaccine. The clonotype originates from an adult who received the MenACWY meningococcal vaccine as a control. This chain uses TRBV20-1 with TRBJ1-6; D is perhaps TRBD1 (6 bases). This CDR3 is CSASAPGQRGSPLHF. CDR3 DNA sequence: TGCAGTGCTAGTGCCCCCGGACAGAGGGGTTCACCCCTCCACTTT.